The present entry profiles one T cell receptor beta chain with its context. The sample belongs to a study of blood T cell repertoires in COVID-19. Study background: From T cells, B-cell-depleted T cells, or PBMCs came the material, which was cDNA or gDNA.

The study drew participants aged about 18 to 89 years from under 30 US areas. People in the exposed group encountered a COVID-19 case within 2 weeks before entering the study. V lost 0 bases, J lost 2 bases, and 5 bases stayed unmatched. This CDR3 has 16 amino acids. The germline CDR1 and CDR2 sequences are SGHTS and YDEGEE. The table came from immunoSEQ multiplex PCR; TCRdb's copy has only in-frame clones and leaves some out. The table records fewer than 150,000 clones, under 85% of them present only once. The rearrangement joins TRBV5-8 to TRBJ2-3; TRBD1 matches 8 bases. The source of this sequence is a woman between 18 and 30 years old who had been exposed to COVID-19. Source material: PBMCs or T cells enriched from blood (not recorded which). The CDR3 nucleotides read TGTGCCAGCAGCTTGGGGACAGGGCCCCACACAGATACGCAGTATTTT. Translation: CASSLGTGPHTDTQYF. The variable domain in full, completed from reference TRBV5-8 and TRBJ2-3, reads EAGVTQSPTHLIKTRGQQATLRCSPISGHTSVYWYQQALGLGLQFLLWYDEGEERNRGNFPPRFSGRQFPNYSSELNVNALELEDSALYLCASSLGTGPHTDTQYFGPGTRLTVL.